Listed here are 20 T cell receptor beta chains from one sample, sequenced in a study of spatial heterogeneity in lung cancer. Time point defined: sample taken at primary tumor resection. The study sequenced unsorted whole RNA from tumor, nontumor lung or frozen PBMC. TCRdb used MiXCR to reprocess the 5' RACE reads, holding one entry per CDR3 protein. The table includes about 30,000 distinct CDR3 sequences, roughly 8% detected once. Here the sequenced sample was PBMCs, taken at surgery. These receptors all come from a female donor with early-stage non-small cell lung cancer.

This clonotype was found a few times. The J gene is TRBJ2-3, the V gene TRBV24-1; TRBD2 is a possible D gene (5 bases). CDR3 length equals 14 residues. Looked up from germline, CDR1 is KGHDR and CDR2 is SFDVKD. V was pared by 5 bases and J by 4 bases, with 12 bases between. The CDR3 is CATSGSGGADTQYF. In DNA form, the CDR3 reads TGTGCCACCAGTGGAAGCGGAGGCGCAGATACGCAGTATTTT.

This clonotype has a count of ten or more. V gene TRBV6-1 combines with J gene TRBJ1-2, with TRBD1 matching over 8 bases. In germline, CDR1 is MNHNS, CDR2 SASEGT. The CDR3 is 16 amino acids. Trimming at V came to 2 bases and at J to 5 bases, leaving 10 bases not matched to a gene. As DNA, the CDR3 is TGTGCCAGCAGTGAACGGGCAGGGGGCGTTAATTATGGCTACACCTTC. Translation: CASSERAGGVNYGYTF.

This CDR3 is CASSPGTEVYGYTF. The CDR3 coding sequence is TGTGCCAGCAGCCCGGGGACGGAAGTCTATGGCTACACCTTC. The chain has TRBV3-1 and TRBJ1-2; possible D gene TRBD1, 5 bases. This CDR3 comprises 14 residues. Trimming removed 4 bases from V and 4 bases from J, with 13 bases in between. CDR1 and CDR2 (germline): LGHDT, YNNKEL (reference sequence).

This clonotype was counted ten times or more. CDR3 sequence: CSGLTDKNTEAFF. The CDR3 coding sequence is TGCAGCGGATTGACAGATAAGAACACTGAAGCTTTCTTT. This rearrangement joins TRBV29-1 to TRBJ1-1; TRBD1 is a possible D gene (5 bases). CDR1 is SQVTM and CDR2 is ANQGSEA in the germline V gene. The length of the CDR3 is 13 residues. Trimming pared 7 bases from V and 1 base from J, leaving 13 bases between.

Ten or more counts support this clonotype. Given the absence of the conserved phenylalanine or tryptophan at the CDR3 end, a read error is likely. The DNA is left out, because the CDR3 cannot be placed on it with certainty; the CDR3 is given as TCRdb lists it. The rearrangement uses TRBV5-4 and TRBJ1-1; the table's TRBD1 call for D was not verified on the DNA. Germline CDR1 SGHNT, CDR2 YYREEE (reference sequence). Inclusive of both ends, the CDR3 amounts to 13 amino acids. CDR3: CASSLGGTTLELV.

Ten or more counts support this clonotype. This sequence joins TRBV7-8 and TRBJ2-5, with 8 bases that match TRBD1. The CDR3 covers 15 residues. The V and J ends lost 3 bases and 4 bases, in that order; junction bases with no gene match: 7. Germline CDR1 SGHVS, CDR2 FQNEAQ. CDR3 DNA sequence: TGTGCCAGCAGCTTCGCGACAGGGGCGTTAGAGACCCAGTACTTC. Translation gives CASSFATGALETQYF.

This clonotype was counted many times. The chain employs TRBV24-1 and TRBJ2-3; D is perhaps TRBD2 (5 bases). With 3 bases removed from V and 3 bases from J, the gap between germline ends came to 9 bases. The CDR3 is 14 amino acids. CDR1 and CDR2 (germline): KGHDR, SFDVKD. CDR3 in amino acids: CATSDARTTDTQYF. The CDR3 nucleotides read TGTGCCACCAGTGATGCCCGGACTACAGATACGCAGTATTTT.

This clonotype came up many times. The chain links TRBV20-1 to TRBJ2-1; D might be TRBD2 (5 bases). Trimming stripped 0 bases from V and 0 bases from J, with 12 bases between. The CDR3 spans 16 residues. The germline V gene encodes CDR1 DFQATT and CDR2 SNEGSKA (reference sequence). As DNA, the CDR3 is TGCAGTGCTAGAGATCTAGCCCCTGGCTCCTACAATGAGCAGTTCTTC. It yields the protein CSARDLAPGSYNEQFF.

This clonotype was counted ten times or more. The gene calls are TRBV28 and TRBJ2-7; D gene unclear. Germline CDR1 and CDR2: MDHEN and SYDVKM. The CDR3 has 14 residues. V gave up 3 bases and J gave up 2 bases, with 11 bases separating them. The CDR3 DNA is TGTGCCAGCAGTTTGACCGGTCCCCCCTACGAGCAGTACTTC. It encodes CASSLTGPPYEQYF.

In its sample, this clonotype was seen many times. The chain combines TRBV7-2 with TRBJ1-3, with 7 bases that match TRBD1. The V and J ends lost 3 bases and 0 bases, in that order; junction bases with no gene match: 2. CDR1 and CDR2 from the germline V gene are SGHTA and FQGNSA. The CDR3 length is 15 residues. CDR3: CASSLRTGSGNTIYF. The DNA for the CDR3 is TGTGCCAGCAGCTTGCGGACAGGCTCTGGAAACACCATATATTTT.

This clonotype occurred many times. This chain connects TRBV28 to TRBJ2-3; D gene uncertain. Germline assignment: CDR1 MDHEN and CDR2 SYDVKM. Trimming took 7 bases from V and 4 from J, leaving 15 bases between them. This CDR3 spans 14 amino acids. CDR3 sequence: CASILTTRADTQYF. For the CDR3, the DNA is TGTGCCAGCATTTTGACGACCCGCGCAGATACGCAGTATTTT.

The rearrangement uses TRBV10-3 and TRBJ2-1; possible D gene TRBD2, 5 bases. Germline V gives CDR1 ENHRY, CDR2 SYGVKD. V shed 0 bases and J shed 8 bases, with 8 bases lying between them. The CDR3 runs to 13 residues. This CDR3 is CAISESSGYEQFF. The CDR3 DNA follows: TGTGCCATCAGTGAGTCGAGCGGTTATGAGCAGTTCTTC.

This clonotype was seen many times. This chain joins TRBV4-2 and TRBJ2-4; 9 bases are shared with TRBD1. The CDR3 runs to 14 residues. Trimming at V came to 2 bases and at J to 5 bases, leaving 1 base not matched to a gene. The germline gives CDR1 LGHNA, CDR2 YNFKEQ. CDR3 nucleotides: TGTGCCAGCAGCCAACGACAGGGGGAAAACATTCAGTACTTC. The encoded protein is CASSQRQGENIQYF.

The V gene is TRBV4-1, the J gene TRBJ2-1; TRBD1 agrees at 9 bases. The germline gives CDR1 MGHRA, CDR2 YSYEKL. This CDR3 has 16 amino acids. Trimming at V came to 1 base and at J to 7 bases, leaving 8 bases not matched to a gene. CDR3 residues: CASSQVSQGARNEQFF. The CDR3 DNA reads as TGCGCCAGCAGCCAAGTCTCACAGGGGGCGCGAAATGAGCAGTTCTTC.

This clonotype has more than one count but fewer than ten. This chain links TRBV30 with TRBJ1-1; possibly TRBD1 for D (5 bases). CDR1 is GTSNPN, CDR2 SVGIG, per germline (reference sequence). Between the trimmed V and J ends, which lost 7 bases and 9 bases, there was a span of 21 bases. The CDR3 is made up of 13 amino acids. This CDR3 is CASTREPAAKAFF. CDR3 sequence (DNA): TGTGCCTCAACCAGGGAACCTGCCGCGAAAGCTTTCTTT.

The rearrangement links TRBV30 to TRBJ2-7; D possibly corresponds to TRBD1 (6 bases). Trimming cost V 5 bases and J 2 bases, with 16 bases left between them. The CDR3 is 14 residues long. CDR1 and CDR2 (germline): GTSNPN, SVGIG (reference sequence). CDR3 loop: CAWGQPQYTYEQYF. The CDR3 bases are TGTGCCTGGGGACAGCCCCAATACACCTACGAGCAGTACTTC.

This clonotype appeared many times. The CDR3 sequence: CASSQETGLRYNEQFF. CDR3 in DNA: TGCGCCAGCAGCCAAGAAACGGGACTACGCTACAATGAGCAGTTCTTC. The J gene is TRBJ2-1, the V gene TRBV4-3; 7 nucleotides match TRBD2. V trimming: 0 bases; J trimming: 3 bases; junction bases outside the gene matches: 5. The CDR3 sequence is 16 residues long. The germline V gene has CDR1 LGHNA and CDR2 YSLEER.

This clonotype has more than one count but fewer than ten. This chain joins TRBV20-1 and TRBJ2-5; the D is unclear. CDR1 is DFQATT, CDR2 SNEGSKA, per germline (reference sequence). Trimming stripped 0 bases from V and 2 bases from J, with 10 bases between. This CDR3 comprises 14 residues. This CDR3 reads CSARDGLVQETQYF. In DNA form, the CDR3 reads TGCAGTGCTAGAGATGGGCTAGTTCAAGAGACCCAGTACTTC.

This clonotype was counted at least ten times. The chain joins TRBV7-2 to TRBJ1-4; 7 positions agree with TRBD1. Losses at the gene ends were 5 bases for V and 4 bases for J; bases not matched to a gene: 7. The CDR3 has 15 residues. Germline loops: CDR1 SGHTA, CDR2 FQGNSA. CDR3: CASSPGDSLNEKLFF. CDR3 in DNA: TGTGCCAGCAGCCCCGGGGACAGCCTTAATGAAAAACTGTTTTTT.

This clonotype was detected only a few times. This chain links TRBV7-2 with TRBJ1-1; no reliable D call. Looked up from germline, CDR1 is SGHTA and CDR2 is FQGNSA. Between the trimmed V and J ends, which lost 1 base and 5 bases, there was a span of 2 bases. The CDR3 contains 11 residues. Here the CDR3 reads CASSLDTEAFF. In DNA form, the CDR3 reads TGTGCCAGCAGCTTAGATACTGAAGCTTTCTTT.